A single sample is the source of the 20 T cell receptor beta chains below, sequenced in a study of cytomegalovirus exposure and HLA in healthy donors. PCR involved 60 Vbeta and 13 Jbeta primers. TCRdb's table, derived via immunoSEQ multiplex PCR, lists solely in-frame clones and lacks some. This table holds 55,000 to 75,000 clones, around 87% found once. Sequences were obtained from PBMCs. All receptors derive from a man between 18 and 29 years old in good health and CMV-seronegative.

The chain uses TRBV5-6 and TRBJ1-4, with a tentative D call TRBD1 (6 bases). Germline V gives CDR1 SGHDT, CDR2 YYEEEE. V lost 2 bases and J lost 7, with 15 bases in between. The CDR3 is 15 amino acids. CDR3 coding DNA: TGTGCCAGCAGCTTAGCTGGGGGCGAGATTGAAAAACTGTTTTTT. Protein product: CASSLAGGEIEKLFF.

The CDR3 DNA follows: TGCGCCAGCGCCCGGGACTCTAGCACAGATACGCAGTATTTT. This sequence encodes CASARDSSTDTQYF. The chain carries TRBV5-1 and TRBJ2-3, with a tentative D call TRBD2 (6 bases). CDR3 length: 14 amino acids. V lost 7 bases to trimming and J lost 0 bases, with 12 bases between them. Looked up from germline, CDR1 is SGHRS and CDR2 is YFSETQ. Full variable domain (rest looked up from reference TRBV5-1 and TRBJ2-3): KAGVTQTPRYLIKTRGQQVTLSCSPISGHRSVSWYQQTPGQGLQFLFEYFSETQRNKGNFPGRFSGRQFSNSRSEMNVSTLELGDSALYLCASARDSSTDTQYFGPGTRLTVL.

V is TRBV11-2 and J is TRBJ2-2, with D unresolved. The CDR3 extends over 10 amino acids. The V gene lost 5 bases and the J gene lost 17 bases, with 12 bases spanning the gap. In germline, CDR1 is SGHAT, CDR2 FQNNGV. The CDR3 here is CASSAHVLFF. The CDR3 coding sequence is TGTGCCAGCAGCGCCCATGTACTTTTTTTT.

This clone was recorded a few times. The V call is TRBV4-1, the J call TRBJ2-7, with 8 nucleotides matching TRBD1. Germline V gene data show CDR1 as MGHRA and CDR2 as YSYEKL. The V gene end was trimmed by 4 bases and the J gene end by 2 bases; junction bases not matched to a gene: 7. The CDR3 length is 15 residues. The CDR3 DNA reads TGCGCCAGCAGCCCAGGGGACAGGAAACCCTACGAGCAGTACTTC. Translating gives CASSPGDRKPYEQYF.

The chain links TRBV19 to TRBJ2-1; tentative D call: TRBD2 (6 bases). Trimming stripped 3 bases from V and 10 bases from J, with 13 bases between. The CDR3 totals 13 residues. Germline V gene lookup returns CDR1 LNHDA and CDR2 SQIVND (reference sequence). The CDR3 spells CASSIGEENEQFF. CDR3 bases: TGTGCCAGTAGTATTGGGGAGGAGAACGAGCAGTTCTTC.

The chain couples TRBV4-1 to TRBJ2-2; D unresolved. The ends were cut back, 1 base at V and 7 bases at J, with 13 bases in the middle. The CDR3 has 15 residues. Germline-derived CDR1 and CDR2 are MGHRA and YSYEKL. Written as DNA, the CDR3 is TGCGCCAGCAGCCAAGTATCGGGTGGTATCGGGGAGCTGTTTTTT. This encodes CASSQVSGGIGELFF.

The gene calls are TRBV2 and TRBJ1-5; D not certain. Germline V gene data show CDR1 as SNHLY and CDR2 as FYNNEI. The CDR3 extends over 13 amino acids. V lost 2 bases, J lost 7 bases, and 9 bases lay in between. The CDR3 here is CASSERVGQPQHF. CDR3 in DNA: TGTGCCAGCAGTGAACGGGTTGGCCAGCCCCAGCATTTT.

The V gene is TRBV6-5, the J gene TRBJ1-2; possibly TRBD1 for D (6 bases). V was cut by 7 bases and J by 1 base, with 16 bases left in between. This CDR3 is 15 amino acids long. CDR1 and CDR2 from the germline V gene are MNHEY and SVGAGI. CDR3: CASTERRGGNYGYTF. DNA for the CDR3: TGTGCCAGCACCGAGCGTAGGGGGGGTAACTATGGCTACACCTTC.

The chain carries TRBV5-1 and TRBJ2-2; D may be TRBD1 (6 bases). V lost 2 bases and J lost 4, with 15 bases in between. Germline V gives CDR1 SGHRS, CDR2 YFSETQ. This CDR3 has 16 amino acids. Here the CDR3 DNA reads TGCGCCAGCAGCTTCCTCCGGGACACTTCCACCGGGGAGCTGTTTTTT. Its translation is CASSFLRDTSTGELFF.

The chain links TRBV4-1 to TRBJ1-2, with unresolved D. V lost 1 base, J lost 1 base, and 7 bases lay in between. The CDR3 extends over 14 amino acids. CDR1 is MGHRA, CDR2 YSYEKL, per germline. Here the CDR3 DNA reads TGCGCCAGCAGCCAAGCGGGGTTTAACTATGGCTACACCTTC. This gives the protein CASSQAGFNYGYTF.

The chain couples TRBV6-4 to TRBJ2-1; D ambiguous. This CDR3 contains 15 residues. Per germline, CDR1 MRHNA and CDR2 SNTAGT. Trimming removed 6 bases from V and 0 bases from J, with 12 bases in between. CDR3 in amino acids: CASRPQVSSYNEQFF. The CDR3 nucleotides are TGTGCCAGCAGACCCCAGGTTAGCTCCTACAATGAGCAGTTCTTC.

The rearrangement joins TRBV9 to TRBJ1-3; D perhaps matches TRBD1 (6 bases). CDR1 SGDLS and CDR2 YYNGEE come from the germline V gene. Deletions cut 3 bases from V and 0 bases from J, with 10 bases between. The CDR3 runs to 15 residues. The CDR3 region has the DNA TGTGCCAGCAGCGAAACAGGGCTCTCTGGAAACACCATATATTTT. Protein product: CASSETGLSGNTIYF.

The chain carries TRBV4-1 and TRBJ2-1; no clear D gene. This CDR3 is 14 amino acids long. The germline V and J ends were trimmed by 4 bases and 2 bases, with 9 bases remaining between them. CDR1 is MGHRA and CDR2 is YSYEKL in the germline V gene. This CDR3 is CASSPLLAYNEQFF. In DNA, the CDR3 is TGCGCCAGCAGCCCCCTATTAGCCTACAATGAGCAGTTCTTC.

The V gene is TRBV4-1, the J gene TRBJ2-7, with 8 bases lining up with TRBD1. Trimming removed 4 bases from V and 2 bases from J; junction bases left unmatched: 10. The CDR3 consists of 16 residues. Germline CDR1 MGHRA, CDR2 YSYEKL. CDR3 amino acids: CASSRQTGVGTYEQYF. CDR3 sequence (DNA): TGCGCCAGCAGCCGGCAGACAGGGGTTGGGACCTACGAGCAGTACTTC.

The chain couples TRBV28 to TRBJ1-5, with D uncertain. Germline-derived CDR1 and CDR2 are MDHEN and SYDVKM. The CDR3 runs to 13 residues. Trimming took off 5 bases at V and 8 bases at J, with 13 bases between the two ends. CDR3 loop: CASSPAGNEPQHF. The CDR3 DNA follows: TGTGCCAGCAGTCCCGCGGGGAATGAGCCCCAGCATTTT.

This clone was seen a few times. DNA for the CDR3: TGTGCCAGCAGTGGGACTAGCGGGGGGGCCGATGAGCAGTTCTTC. It codes for CASSGTSGGADEQFF. The V gene is TRBV6-1, the J gene TRBJ2-1; 15 nucleotides align to TRBD2. With 4 bases clipped from V and 8 bases from J, the junction kept 3 bases outside the gene matches. The length of the CDR3 is 15 residues. Germline CDR1 is MNHNS and CDR2 is SASEGT.

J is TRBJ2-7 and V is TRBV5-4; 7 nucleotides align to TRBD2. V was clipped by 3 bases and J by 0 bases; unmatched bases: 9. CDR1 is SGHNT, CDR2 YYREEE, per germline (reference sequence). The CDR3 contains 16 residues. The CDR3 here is CASSYRGGTSSYEQYF. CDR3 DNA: TGTGCCAGCAGCTACCGCGGGGGAACCAGCTCCTACGAGCAGTACTTC.

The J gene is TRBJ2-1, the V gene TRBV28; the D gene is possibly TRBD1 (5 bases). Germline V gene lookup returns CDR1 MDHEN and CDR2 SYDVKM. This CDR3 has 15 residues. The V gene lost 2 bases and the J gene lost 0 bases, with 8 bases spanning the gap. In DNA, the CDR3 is TGTGCCAGCAGTTTACCAGGGCTCTCCTACAATGAGCAGTTCTTC. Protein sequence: CASSLPGLSYNEQFF.

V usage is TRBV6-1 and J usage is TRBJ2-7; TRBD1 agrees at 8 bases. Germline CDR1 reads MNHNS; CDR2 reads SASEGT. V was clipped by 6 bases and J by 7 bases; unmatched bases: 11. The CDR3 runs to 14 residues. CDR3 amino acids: CASSLGQGFWEQYF. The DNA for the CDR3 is TGTGCCAGCAGCCTAGGACAGGGTTTCTGGGAGCAGTACTTC.

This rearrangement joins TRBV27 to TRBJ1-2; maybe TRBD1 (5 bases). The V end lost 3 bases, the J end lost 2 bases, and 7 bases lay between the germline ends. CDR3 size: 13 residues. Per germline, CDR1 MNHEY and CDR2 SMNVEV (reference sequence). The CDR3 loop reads CASSFRGNYGYTF. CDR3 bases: TGTGCCAGCAGTTTCCGGGGGAACTATGGCTACACCTTC.